This T cell receptor beta chain was sequenced for a study of blood T cell repertoires in COVID-19. About the study: PBMCs, B-cell-depleted T cells, or T cells provided the cDNA or gDNA that made up the material.

Germline values: CDR1 SEHNR, CDR2 FQNEAQ (reference sequence). This CDR3 region has 15 residues. The V end was cut by 6 bases, the J end by 7 bases, with 22 bases between. In the authors' workflow: By means of reference gene primer amplification, nucleated cell counts were estimated. Here immunoSEQ multiplex PCR was the method, and the copy in TCRdb shows in-frame clones only, minus some. The V and J calls and clone size come from that table; D and trimming were worked out from the DNA. Here the sample spans roughly 84,000 clones, over 70% being singletons. Source material: peripheral blood. The J gene is TRBJ2-7, the V gene TRBV7-9; D gene ambiguous. The receptor's source is a woman aged 50 to 60 with acute or convalescent COVID-19. As DNA, the CDR3 is TGTGCCAGCAGGGAAAGGAGATTAGGAGAAGGAGAGCAGTACTTC. Its translation: CASRERRLGEGEQYF.